This is a list of T cell receptor beta chains from one sample in a study of vaccination effects on CD4 cells after COVID-19. What these receptors recognize is not known. Here immunoSEQ multiplex PCR was the method, and the copy in TCRdb shows in-frame clones only, minus some. The sample includes fewer than 55,000 clones, 55% to 75% seen only once; the top ten take 7%. Here the sequenced sample was CD4+ T cells from PBMCs cultured without peptide, taken after COVID-19 vaccination. Receptors were obtained from a human donor who received a COVID-19 vaccine. Each CDR3 is given without its conserved first and last residue.

ASSEFFSGSTDTQY 14 TRBV25-1
ASNRLMSGELF 11 TRBV7-9
ASSLRPKAKNIQY 13 TRBV13
ASSLGRTIHTGELF 14 TRBV7-7
ASSLADTQY 9 TRBV5-1
ASSLGGASSMEKLF 14 TRBV5-5
ASRSPYYDEQF 11 TRBV12-3/TRBV12-4
SVKLGSRMETQY 12 TRBV29-1
ASSTGTLVDEQF 12 TRBV10-1
SASSPEGANYGYT 13 TRBV20-1
ASSVVRQGRFNYGYT 15 TRBV9
ASSQGTGVGNEQF 13 TRBV3-1/TRBV3-2
ASSPVVGGLTGELF 14 TRBV9
ATTGRDSPLH 10 TRBV6-6
ASSQASGATNEKLF 14 TRBV4-1
ASSPGQGWYGYT 12 TRBV7-2
SVSDRGREKLF 11 TRBV29-1
ASSETSGGTDTQY 13 TRBV6-4
AISDPVARGHEQY 13 TRBV10-3
ASSALGQGNSPLH 13 TRBV2
ASRYSGLADYEQY 13 TRBV6-5
ASSSGQDYEQY 11 TRBV6-6
ASTNSGNTHNEQF 13 TRBV5-1
ASSPDRFSYEQY 12 TRBV7-9
ASSQDGGTNSPLH 13 TRBV3-1/TRBV3-2
ATARVVQANQPQH 13 TRBV6-5
ASSIGTHFTNPYEQY 15 TRBV19
ASSSPSYNEQF 11 TRBV5-1
ASSISPTVSYGYT 13 TRBV19
ASSSSGYEQY 10 TRBV7-2
ASSEATVYNSPLH 13 TRBV25-1
ASSWGQETQY 10 TRBV2
ASSHGQIGYGYT 12 TRBV6-4
ASKKGHGELF 10 TRBV25-1
ASSPEQGTEQF 11 TRBV12-3/TRBV12-4
ASSLTGGRGNTEAF 14 TRBV7-9
ASTSGQTHTGELF 13 TRBV6-5